The rows below give T cell receptor beta chains drawn from one sample of a study of T cell responses to AZD1222 COVID-19 vaccine. Assay used: immunoSEQ multiplex PCR; TCRdb lists only in-frame clones, some missing. The sample yields around 130,000 clones, approximately 90% seen once. The sequencing used peripheral blood, collected 28 days after the second AZD1222 dose. These receptors were collected from an adult who received the AZD1222 COVID-19 vaccine. The CDR3 runs from the conserved cysteine through the conserved F or W. Fields, in order: CDR3 DNA, CDR3 protein, V gene, D gene, clone size, J gene. D genes are given only for firm matches. Clone sizes are given selectively: once, few, many, or a class where the clone is expanded.

cdr3_nt: TGTGCCAGCAGCGACCGGACAGGGTCGGGATCACCCCTCCACTTT
cdr3_aa: CASSDRTGSGSPLHF
v_call: TRBV7-9
d_call: TRBD1
clone_size: -
j_call: TRBJ1-6

cdr3_nt: TGTGCCAGCACAGGAGCGGGAGAGACCCAGTACTTC
cdr3_aa: CASTGAGETQYF
v_call: TRBV7-8
d_call: -
clone_size: -
j_call: TRBJ2-5

cdr3_nt: TGTGCCAGCAGCCGGGACAGCCATGAGCAGTTCTTC
cdr3_aa: CASSRDSHEQFF
v_call: TRBV12-3/TRBV12-4
d_call: TRBD1
clone_size: once
j_call: TRBJ2-1

cdr3_nt: TGCAGCGTCCATACGACAGGGGTCGGCGAGCAGTACTTC
cdr3_aa: CSVHTTGVGEQYF
v_call: TRBV29-1
d_call: TRBD1
clone_size: -
j_call: TRBJ2-7

cdr3_nt: TGTGCCAGCAGCAGGAGCGGGATTATCTATGGCTACACCTTC
cdr3_aa: CASSRSGIIYGYTF
v_call: TRBV7-8
d_call: -
clone_size: -
j_call: TRBJ1-2

cdr3_nt: TGCGCCAGCAGGGCAGGACAGAGCAATCAGCCCCAGCATTTT
cdr3_aa: CASRAGQSNQPQHF
v_call: TRBV10-2
d_call: -
clone_size: -
j_call: TRBJ1-5

cdr3_nt: TGTGCCACCAGCCAAGGAGGGGGGGGAACCTACAATGAGCAGTTCTTC
cdr3_aa: CATSQGGGGTYNEQFF
v_call: TRBV24-1
d_call: -
clone_size: -
j_call: TRBJ2-1

cdr3_nt: TGTGCCAGCAGCTTAGGACCAGGTACTGAAGCTTTCTTT
cdr3_aa: CASSLGPGTEAFF
v_call: TRBV13
d_call: -
clone_size: -
j_call: TRBJ1-1

cdr3_nt: TGTGCCAGCAGTTCGTCGAACTCACCCCTCCACTTT
cdr3_aa: CASSSSNSPLHF
v_call: TRBV12-3/TRBV12-4
d_call: -
clone_size: -
j_call: TRBJ1-6

cdr3_nt: TGTGCCAGCAGCCAATTCCAGGGGGCATCGGGCACTGAAGCTTTCTTT
cdr3_aa: CASSQFQGASGTEAFF
v_call: TRBV14
d_call: TRBD1
clone_size: once
j_call: TRBJ1-1

cdr3_nt: TGTGCCACGAAGCGGGGTTTCAGCAATCAGCCCCAGCATTTT
cdr3_aa: CATKRGFSNQPQHF
v_call: TRBV19
d_call: -
clone_size: -
j_call: TRBJ1-5

cdr3_nt: TGTGCCAGCAGCCCCCAACTAGGGGGGGACACTGAAGCTTTCTTT
cdr3_aa: CASSPQLGGDTEAFF
v_call: TRBV7-9
d_call: -
clone_size: -
j_call: TRBJ1-1

cdr3_nt: TGTGCCAGCAGCGATATGGGACTAGCGGGAGGGCGAGCCAGCACAGATACGCAGTATTTT
cdr3_aa: CASSDMGLAGGRASTDTQYF
v_call: TRBV7-8
d_call: TRBD2
clone_size: -
j_call: TRBJ2-3

cdr3_nt: TGTGCCAGCAGTTCGGGTGCAGCGGGCTTGCTCCTGTTCGGAGATACGCAGTATTTT
cdr3_aa: CASSSGAAGLLLFGDTQYF
v_call: TRBV28
d_call: -
clone_size: -
j_call: TRBJ2-3

cdr3_nt: TGTGCCAGCAGATCCGGGACAGGGGGCGCGGGGTACAATGAGCAGTTCTTC
cdr3_aa: CASRSGTGGAGYNEQFF
v_call: TRBV27
d_call: TRBD1
clone_size: -
j_call: TRBJ2-1

cdr3_nt: TGTGCCAGCAGCCGGGCCCCGGGACTAGGAGGGGAGCAGTACTTC
cdr3_aa: CASSRAPGLGGEQYF
v_call: TRBV3-1/TRBV3-2
d_call: TRBD2
clone_size: few
j_call: TRBJ2-7

cdr3_nt: TGTGCCAGCAGCCAAGCCCGAAGTGCTGGTTGGGACTACGAGCAGTACTTC
cdr3_aa: CASSQARSAGWDYEQYF
v_call: TRBV3-1/TRBV3-2
d_call: -
clone_size: -
j_call: TRBJ2-7

cdr3_nt: TGTGCCATCGGGGACCTACAGGGGCTCACTGAAGCTTTCTTT
cdr3_aa: CAIGDLQGLTEAFF
v_call: TRBV6-5
d_call: TRBD1
clone_size: few
j_call: TRBJ1-1

cdr3_nt: TGTGCCAGCAGCTTAGTGGGAGCGGGAAACACCGGGGAGCTGTTTTTT
cdr3_aa: CASSLVGAGNTGELFF
v_call: TRBV7-3
d_call: TRBD2
clone_size: -
j_call: TRBJ2-2

cdr3_nt: TGTGCCAGCAGCTCAGGACAGGGTCGGCACTATGGCTACACCTTC
cdr3_aa: CASSSGQGRHYGYTF
v_call: TRBV7-9
d_call: TRBD1
clone_size: -
j_call: TRBJ1-2

cdr3_nt: TGTGCCAGCAGTTGGGATTCGTCCTGGGACGAGCAGTACTTC
cdr3_aa: CASSWDSSWDEQYF
v_call: TRBV5-6
d_call: -
clone_size: -
j_call: TRBJ2-7

cdr3_nt: TGTGCCAGTAGCGACGTCAACAATCAGCCCCAGCATTTT
cdr3_aa: CASSDVNNQPQHF
v_call: TRBV19
d_call: -
clone_size: few
j_call: TRBJ1-5